These 30 T cell receptor beta chains share one sample of origin, sequenced in a study of chemoradiotherapy in HPV16-positive cancers. Assay: immunoSEQ multiplex PCR; the TCRdb copy retains only in-frame clones and omits some. The sample has some 20,000 clones; around four fifths are singletons. The sequenced sample was blood, obtained from a patient who underwent chemoradiotherapy. Receptors were obtained from a human donor with HPV-associated anogenital cancer.

V is TRBV4-2 and J is TRBJ2-6; the match to TRBD1 covers 10 bases. V trimming: 4 bases; J trimming: 0 bases; junction bases outside the gene matches: 3. The CDR3 runs to 17 residues. Germline V gene sequence: CDR1 LGHNA, CDR2 YNFKEQ. This CDR3 is CASSRTGGSSGANVLTF. Written as DNA, the CDR3 is TGTGCCAGCAGCCGGACAGGGGGTAGCTCTGGGGCCAACGTCCTGACTTTC.

The chain combines TRBV5-8 with TRBJ1-2; D is uncertain. CDR3 length: 18 residues. From germline, CDR1 is SGHTS and CDR2 YDEGEE. V shed 1 base and J shed 2 bases, with 21 bases lying between them. The CDR3 DNA follows: TGTGCCAGCAGCTTGAACCTCATACCCCCGCTGACCAACTATGGCTACACCTTC. It yields the protein CASSLNLIPPLTNYGYTF.

The V call is TRBV5-1, the J call TRBJ2-1; D is uncertain. V gave up 1 base and J gave up 5 bases, with 16 bases separating them. Germline lookup yields CDR1 SGHRS and CDR2 YFSETQ. The CDR3 length is 16 residues. Here the CDR3 DNA reads TGCGCCAGCAGCTTGACAGATCCTAGGCTGGACAATGAGCAGTTCTTC. As protein: CASSLTDPRLDNEQFF.

In its sample, this clone was seen once. This sequence joins TRBV7-9 and TRBJ2-3; D perhaps matches TRBD1 (5 bases). V was clipped by 5 bases and J by 6 bases, with 12 bases between them. The CDR3 length is 13 residues. CDR1 SEHNR and CDR2 FQNEAQ come from the germline V gene (reference sequence). The CDR3 DNA sequence: TGTGCCAGCAGCACTCTAGGGGTGGATACGCAGTATTTT. This translates into CASSTLGVDTQYF.

The CDR3 sequence is CASSLNRVNGYTF. The CDR3 bases are TGTGCCAGCAGCTTAAATCGGGTAAATGGCTACACCTTC. This chain uses TRBV7-2 with TRBJ1-2; D is unclear. CDR1 SGHTA and CDR2 FQGNSA come from the germline V gene. V lost 2 bases and J lost 6, with 10 bases in between. CDR3 length equals 13 residues.

The chain combines TRBV4-1 with TRBJ2-3, with unresolved D. CDR1 MGHRA and CDR2 YSYEKL come from the germline V gene. This CDR3 comprises 14 residues. V dropped 3 bases and J dropped 2 bases, with 9 bases sitting between them. The CDR3 nucleotides are TGCGCCAGCAGCCAGTCGGCGGACACAGATACGCAGTATTTT. Residues: CASSQSADTDTQYF.

This chain links TRBV10-3 with TRBJ1-2; D is uncertain. Germline CDR1 ENHRY, CDR2 SYGVKD. With 7 bases removed from V and 4 bases from J, the gap between germline ends came to 16 bases. The CDR3 has 14 residues. The CDR3 sequence is CAIKSSGPLYGYTF. CDR3 DNA sequence: TGTGCCATCAAGTCTTCAGGACCACTCTATGGCTACACCTTC.

The chain uses TRBV9 and TRBJ2-2; 7 nucleotides line up with TRBD2. The junction had 11 bases not matched to a gene; V was cut back by 5 bases and J by 4 bases. Germline loops: CDR1 SGDLS, CDR2 YYNGEE. This CDR3 comprises 16 residues. The CDR3, as DNA: TGTGCCAGCAGTAACGGTCGGACTAGTCGCACCGGGGAGCTGTTTTTT. This codes for CASSNGRTSRTGELFF. The variable domain in full, with the rest retrieved from reference TRBV9 and TRBJ2-2, is DSGVTQTPKHLITATGQRVTLRCSPRSGDLSVYWYQQSLDQGLQFLIQYYNGEERAKGNILERFSAQQFPDLHSELNLSSLELGDSALYFCASSNGRTSRTGELFFGEGSRLTVL.

V and J are TRBV27 and TRBJ2-6; TRBD1 matches 10 bases. Per the germline V gene, CDR1 is MNHEY and CDR2 is SMNVEV (reference sequence). This CDR3 contains 19 residues. V was clipped by 6 bases and J by 0 bases; unmatched bases: 11. The CDR3 here is CASSRDRGSSSSGANVLTF. DNA for the CDR3: TGTGCCAGCAGCCGGGACAGGGGCTCCTCAAGCTCTGGGGCCAACGTCCTGACTTTC.

The rearrangement joins TRBV12-5 to TRBJ1-1; maybe TRBD1 (5 bases). V dropped 5 bases and J dropped 11 bases, with 21 bases sitting between them. The CDR3 totals 14 residues. Germline V gene data show CDR1 as LGHNT and CDR2 as FRNRAP. As DNA, the CDR3 is TGTGCTAGTGGTCCTTCTGAGGGGAGGGAATTGGCTTTCTTT. Its translation: CASGPSEGRELAFF.

The chain couples TRBV4-1 to TRBJ2-7; D possibly corresponds to TRBD1 (6 bases). Trimming took off 5 bases at V and 0 bases at J, with 23 bases between the two ends. The CDR3 covers 18 residues. Germline V gives CDR1 MGHRA, CDR2 YSYEKL. The CDR3 DNA follows: TGCGCCAGCAGCACGACAGGTATCGTCCGCGCGAACTCCTACGAGCAGTACTTC. This gives the protein CASSTTGIVRANSYEQYF.

The chain couples TRBV6-5 to TRBJ1-6; a possible D gene is TRBD1 (6 bases). The CDR3 loop spans 16 amino acids. V was clipped by 2 bases and J by 5 bases, with 13 bases between them. Germline V gene data show CDR1 as MNHEY and CDR2 as SVGAGI. CDR3: CASSYGAGANNSPLHF. CDR3 coding DNA: TGTGCCAGCAGTTACGGGGCGGGGGCAAATAATTCACCCCTCCACTTT.

This clone came up once. This chain connects TRBV2 to TRBJ1-6, with D possibly being TRBD1 (6 bases). Per germline, CDR1 SNHLY and CDR2 FYNNEI. This CDR3 region has 17 residues. V was pared by 7 bases and J by 7 bases, with 23 bases between. The CDR3 nucleotides are TGTGCCAGCACGGTGATGGGATCCGGGACACCCAATTCACCCCTCCACTTT. The encoded protein is CASTVMGSGTPNSPLHF.

The chain links TRBV29-1 to TRBJ2-1; 9 nucleotides match TRBD1. The CDR3 runs to 17 residues. J was trimmed by 3 bases and V by 0 bases; bases with no gene match: 9. Germline values: CDR1 SQVTM, CDR2 ANQGSEA. The CDR3 region has the DNA TGCAGCGTTGAAGATTCGCTCCGGGACAGGGACTACAATGAGCAGTTCTTC. This codes for CSVEDSLRDRDYNEQFF.

The rearrangement links TRBV5-1 to TRBJ2-7; a possible D gene is TRBD2 (6 bases). Germline V gives CDR1 SGHRS, CDR2 YFSETQ. CDR3 length: 14 amino acids. The V gene lost 4 bases and the J gene lost 7 bases, with 18 bases spanning the gap. The CDR3 DNA is TGCGCCAGCAGCCCTGGGACTCCGCGAGGAGAGCAGTACTTC. Translation: CASSPGTPRGEQYF.

The CDR3 nucleotides read TGTGCCAGCAGCAAAGAAGGGGGGGCTCTGAGAAACACCATATATTTT. The encoded protein is CASSKEGGALRNTIYF. The J gene is TRBJ1-3, the V gene TRBV21-1. TRBV21-1 is a documented pseudogene. This CDR3 spans 16 amino acids.

This chain connects TRBV6-1 to TRBJ1-5; possibly TRBD1 for D (5 bases). Per germline, CDR1 MNHNS and CDR2 SASEGT. The CDR3 length is 15 residues. The V end lost 4 bases, the J end lost 0 bases, and 10 bases lay between the germline ends. CDR3 in amino acids: CASSGQTDSNQPQHF. CDR3 nucleotide sequence: TGTGCCAGCAGTGGACAGACAGATAGCAATCAGCCCCAGCATTTT.

The chain is built from TRBV19 and TRBJ1-2; D uncertain. The CDR3 covers 15 residues. The ends were cut back, 3 bases at V and 6 bases at J, with 17 bases in the middle. Germline CDR1 and CDR2: LNHDA and SQIVND (reference sequence). The CDR3: CASSILTAVDDGYTF. The CDR3, as DNA: TGTGCCAGTAGTATTCTAACGGCAGTTGATGATGGCTACACCTTC.

The CDR3 sequence: CATSTGPNSPLHF. The DNA of the CDR3 is TGCGCCACCTCGACAGGGCCCAATTCACCCCTCCACTTT. The chain employs TRBV10-1 and TRBJ1-6; 7 positions match TRBD1. The CDR3 has 13 residues. Unmatched junction bases numbered 7, after V lost 10 bases and J lost 7 bases. Germline V gene data show CDR1 as WNHNN and CDR2 as SYGVQD (reference sequence).

The chain has TRBV18 and TRBJ1-6; tentative D call: TRBD1 (5 bases). The V gene's germline CDR1 is KGHSH and CDR2 LQKENI. CDR3 size: 13 residues. V was cut by 6 bases and J by 6 bases, with 9 bases left in between. CDR3: CASSADSNSPLHF. In DNA form, the CDR3 reads TGTGCCAGCTCTGCCGACAGTAATTCACCCCTCCACTTT.

V gene TRBV19 combines with J gene TRBJ2-7, with D possibly matching TRBD2 (5 bases). Trimming took off 0 bases at V and 2 bases at J, with 8 bases between the two ends. Germline CDR1 reads LNHDA; CDR2 reads SQIVND (reference sequence). The CDR3 runs 14 residues. Written as DNA, the CDR3 is TGTGCCAGTAGTATAGATCCGGAGGCCTACGAGCAGTACTTC. Protein sequence: CASSIDPEAYEQYF.

The chain employs TRBV6-6 and TRBJ1-4; the D is unclear. Germline-derived CDR1 and CDR2 are MNHNY and SVGAGI (reference sequence). The CDR3 totals 12 residues. The V gene lost 6 bases and the J gene lost 4 bases, with 6 bases spanning the gap. The CDR3 nucleotides are TGTGCCAGCAGGCTGGATAATGAAAAACTGTTTTTT. Translated, it gives CASRLDNEKLFF.

The chain uses TRBV18 and TRBJ1-1; 7 nucleotides line up with TRBD1. CDR3 length equals 18 residues. Germline CDR1 reads KGHSH; CDR2 reads LQKENI. Trimming took 1 base from V and 1 from J; bases not matched to a gene: 12. Written as DNA, the CDR3 is TGTGCCAGCTCACCACGACAAGGGGAGGGGGCTTCGAACACTGAAGCTTTCTTT. Amino acid sequence: CASSPRQGEGASNTEAFF.

The genes are TRBV5-1 and TRBJ2-5; D uncertain. Trimming left V 5 bases short and J 4 bases short, with 9 bases between. This CDR3 is built from 12 residues. Germline CDR1 reads SGHRS; CDR2 reads YFSETQ. This CDR3 is CASRLELETQYF. The CDR3 DNA sequence: TGCGCCAGCAGATTAGAGCTAGAGACCCAGTACTTC. The full variable domain, with the rest looked up from reference TRBV5-1 and TRBJ2-5, is KAGVTQTPRYLIKTRGQQVTLSCSPISGHRSVSWYQQTPGQGLQFLFEYFSETQRNKGNFPGRFSGRQFSNSRSEMNVSTLELGDSALYLCASRLELETQYFGPGTRLLVL.

V usage is TRBV10-3 and J usage is TRBJ1-1; D is unresolved. V gave up 8 bases and J gave up 1 base, with 8 bases separating them. Per the germline V gene, CDR1 is ENHRY and CDR2 is SYGVKD. CDR3 length: 12 amino acids. The CDR3 spells CAIREGNTEAFF. DNA of the CDR3: TGTGCCATCCGGGAGGGGAACACTGAAGCTTTCTTT.

This chain links TRBV6-5 with TRBJ1-4; D not resolved. This CDR3 comprises 14 residues. Trimming left V 4 bases short and J 0 bases short, with 6 bases between. Germline CDR1 and CDR2: MNHEY and SVGAGI. The CDR3 coding sequence is TGTGCCAGCAGTTGGGATGCAACTAATGAAAAACTGTTTTTT. This encodes CASSWDATNEKLFF.

The rearrangement joins TRBV6-4 to TRBJ1-1; D uncertain. CDR3 length: 13 residues. V lost 6 bases and J 3 bases, leaving 11 bases between the germline ends. The germline gives CDR1 MRHNA, CDR2 SNTAGT. In DNA form, the CDR3 reads TGTGCCAGCAGCGCCGAAGCTCACACTGAAGCTTTCTTT. Translated, it gives CASSAEAHTEAFF.

This sequence joins TRBV19 and TRBJ1-2, with TRBD1 as a possible D gene (6 bases). Germline lookup yields CDR1 LNHDA and CDR2 SQIVND (reference sequence). The ends were cut back, 8 bases at V and 6 bases at J, with 13 bases in the middle. CDR3 length equals 12 residues. The CDR3 here is CASSVGQHGYTF. The CDR3 DNA follows: TGTGCCAGTTCCGTCGGACAGCATGGCTACACCTTC.

This chain uses TRBV19 with TRBJ2-7; possibly TRBD2 for D (6 bases). This CDR3 contains 14 residues. V was pared by 8 bases and J by 2 bases, with 16 bases between. CDR1 LNHDA and CDR2 SQIVND come from the germline V gene (reference sequence). CDR3 loop: CASATGRGAYEQYF. CDR3 DNA: TGTGCCAGTGCAACCGGGCGGGGCGCCTACGAGCAGTACTTC.

The chain joins TRBV6-5 to TRBJ1-1; 7 bases fit TRBD1. Germline V gene sequence: CDR1 MNHEY, CDR2 SVGAGI. This CDR3 contains 14 residues. The trim removed 7 bases at V and 4 bases at J, leaving 9 bases unmatched. The CDR3 loop reads CASKVDRDLTEAFF. Written as DNA, the CDR3 is TGTGCCAGCAAAGTAGACAGGGATCTCACTGAAGCTTTCTTT.